The next 19 T cell receptor beta chains were all read from a single sample in a study of T cells after yellow fever vaccination. TCRdb fed the 5' RACE reads into MiXCR, producing one record per CDR3 protein. The sample includes 300,000 to 400,000 distinct CDR3 sequences, 6.2% of them seen just once. The sequencing used PBMCs, collected 5 days after the yellow fever booster vaccination. Source of these receptors: a man aged 25-40 years who received the YFV17D yellow fever vaccine.

This clonotype was found a few times. J is TRBJ2-5 and V is TRBV7-2; tentative D call: TRBD1 (5 bases). Trimming cost V 6 bases and J 1 base, with 15 bases left between them. The CDR3 consists of 15 residues. Germline V gene lookup returns CDR1 SGHTA and CDR2 FQGNSA. DNA of the CDR3: TGTGCCAGCAGTTCACAGGTCCGACCCCAAGAGACCCAGTACTTC. Translated: CASSSQVRPQETQYF.

This clonotype was recorded at least ten times. This chain joins TRBV10-2 and TRBJ2-3; possibly TRBD1 or TRBD2 for D (5 bases each). V was clipped by 1 base and J by 0 bases, with 11 bases between them. The CDR3 extends over 16 amino acids. Germline-derived CDR1 and CDR2 are WSHSY and SAAADI. The CDR3 here is CASSEYGTESTDTQYF. CDR3 coding DNA: TGCGCCAGCAGTGAGTACGGGACGGAAAGCACAGATACGCAGTATTTT.

This clonotype was seen repeatedly, ten times or more. This sequence joins TRBV12-3 or TRBV12-4 and TRBJ2-6, with D perhaps matching TRBD1 or TRBD2 (5 bases each). V was clipped by 2 bases and J by 2 bases, with 7 bases between them. This CDR3 is 15 amino acids long. CDR3 in DNA: TGTGCCAGCAGTTTAAGGGGAGCTGGGGCCAACGTCCTGACTTTC. This translates into CASSLRGAGANVLTF.

CDR3 loop: CASSLPSGRADTQYF. CDR3 nucleotide sequence: TGCGCCAGCAGCTTACCTAGCGGGAGGGCCGATACGCAGTATTTT. This rearrangement joins TRBV5-1 to TRBJ2-3; 12 nucleotides agree with TRBD2. This CDR3 contains 15 residues. J gave up 6 bases and V 2 bases, and 4 bases lay outside the gene matches. The germline V gene encodes CDR1 SGHRS and CDR2 YFSETQ.

The sample holds many counts of this clonotype. The chain employs TRBV12-3 or TRBV12-4 and TRBJ2-3; 10 positions agree with TRBD2. The CDR3 length is 17 residues. The junction had 13 bases not matched to a gene; V was cut back by 5 bases and J by 5 bases. The CDR3 DNA follows: TGTGCCAGCAGTCCCCCAATAGCGGGAGGTCGAGGAGATACGCAGTATTTT. Encoded protein: CASSPPIAGGRGDTQYF.

This clonotype was counted between two and nine times. The chain employs TRBV18 and TRBJ2-7; D gene unclear. Germline V gene data show CDR1 as KGHSH and CDR2 as LQKENI. The CDR3 consists of 15 residues. With 5 bases removed from V and 1 base from J, the gap between germline ends came to 15 bases. This CDR3 reads CASSTNSLGSYEQYF. The CDR3 DNA reads as TGTGCCAGCTCAACCAACTCGCTGGGTTCCTACGAGCAGTACTTC.

The table lists this clonotype with many counts. The gene calls are TRBV28 and TRBJ2-1; D call uncertain. V was pared by 3 bases and J by 6 bases, with 12 bases between. The germline V gene encodes CDR1 MDHEN and CDR2 SYDVKM. This CDR3 is 14 amino acids long. The CDR3: CASSFLRTGNEQFF. The CDR3 bases are TGTGCCAGCAGTTTCCTTAGGACGGGCAATGAGCAGTTCTTC.

At least ten counts were recorded for this clonotype. The chain uses TRBV12-3 or TRBV12-4 and TRBJ2-1; 13 nucleotides match TRBD2. Trimming removed 3 bases from V and 0 bases from J; junction bases left unmatched: 5. CDR3 length: 18 amino acids. The CDR3 DNA reads TGTGCCAGCAGTTTTACTAGCGGGAGGGCCATCTCCTACAATGAGCAGTTCTTC. Encoded protein: CASSFTSGRAISYNEQFF.

The V gene is TRBV5-1, the J gene TRBJ2-7, with 7 bases that match TRBD1. Trimming took 5 bases from V and 3 from J; bases not matched to a gene: 5. CDR1 is SGHRS and CDR2 is YFSETQ in the germline V gene. The CDR3 runs to 13 residues. The CDR3 region has the DNA TGCGCCAGCAGAACGGGACAGAACTACGAGCAGTACTTC. Translating gives CASRTGQNYEQYF. Using reference TRBV5-1 and TRBJ2-7 for the parts outside the CDR3, the full variable domain is KAGVTQTPRYLIKTRGQQVTLSCSPISGHRSVSWYQQTPGQGLQFLFEYFSETQRNKGNFPGRFSGRQFSNSRSEMNVSTLELGDSALYLCASRTGQNYEQYFGPGTRLTVT.

CDR3 in amino acids: CSVEGLAGVMETQYF. CDR3 bases: TGCAGCGTTGAAGGACTAGCGGGAGTGATGGAGACCCAGTACTTC. The V gene is TRBV29-1, the J gene TRBJ2-5; 12 bases align to TRBD2. Germline-derived CDR1 and CDR2 are SQVTM and ANQGSEA. J gave up 5 bases and V 1 base, and 5 bases lay outside the gene matches. This CDR3 spans 15 amino acids.

The V and J genes are TRBV9 and TRBJ2-6, with D hard to call. Germline V lookup: CDR1 SGDLS, CDR2 YYNGEE. Trimming took off 2 bases at V and 1 base at J, with 4 bases between the two ends. CDR3 size: 14 residues. This CDR3 is CASSVTSGANVLTF. As DNA, the CDR3 is TGTGCCAGCAGCGTTACGTCTGGGGCCAACGTCCTGACTTTC.

The V gene is TRBV7-2, the J gene TRBJ1-1, with a possible D match to TRBD1 (5 bases). Per germline, CDR1 SGHTA and CDR2 FQGNSA. The CDR3 is 14 residues long. The ends were cut back, 0 bases at V and 5 bases at J, with 10 bases in the middle. The CDR3 coding sequence is TGTGCCAGCAGCTTAGCTGGGGCTCAGACTGAAGCTTTCTTT. It is translated as CASSLAGAQTEAFF.

There are a few counts of this clonotype. The chain combines TRBV9 with TRBJ2-5, with D possibly being TRBD1 (6 bases). Germline CDR1 reads SGDLS; CDR2 reads YYNGEE. V lost 0 bases, J lost 2 bases, and 14 bases lay in between. The length of the CDR3 is 16 residues. This chain's CDR3 is CASSVDLNREQETQYF. Here the CDR3 DNA reads TGTGCCAGCAGCGTAGACTTGAACAGGGAGCAAGAGACCCAGTACTTC.

This clonotype appeared many times. CDR3 amino acids: CASSTGTSGPTDTQYF. The CDR3 bases are TGTGCCAGCAGTACCGGGACTAGCGGTCCCACAGATACGCAGTATTTT. The chain links TRBV5-4 to TRBJ2-3; 11 nucleotides line up with TRBD2. Trimming took 5 bases from V and 2 from J; bases not matched to a gene: 7. CDR3 size: 16 residues. Germline CDR1 SGHNT, CDR2 YYREEE (reference sequence).

V is TRBV24-1 and J is TRBJ2-5; 7 bases are shared with TRBD2. CDR3 length equals 13 residues. Germline V CDR1 and CDR2: KGHDR, SFDVKD. V shed 9 bases and J 7 bases; nucleotides not matched to a gene: 10. The CDR3 here is CATPAGTGGTQYF. CDR3 nucleotide sequence: TGTGCCACCCCCGCCGGGACGGGAGGGACCCAGTACTTC.

This clonotype was observed a handful of times. DNA for the CDR3: TGTGCCAGCAGGGCGGAAGTTAATCAGCCCCAGCATTTT. Residues: CASRAEVNQPQHF. V and J are TRBV2 and TRBJ1-5; D is unclear. Germline CDR1 SNHLY, CDR2 FYNNEI. Trimming shortened V by 6 bases and J by 4 bases, and 10 bases separated the two germline ends. The CDR3 loop spans 13 amino acids.

This clonotype has at least ten counts. This chain's CDR3 is CSARDRLAGGPLNEQYF. CDR3 DNA: TGCAGTGCTAGAGATCGACTAGCGGGAGGACCCTTGAACGAGCAGTACTTC. The chain recombines TRBV20-1 with TRBJ2-7; 13 nucleotides agree with TRBD2. CDR1 and CDR2 from the germline V gene are DFQATT and SNEGSKA (reference sequence). The CDR3 contains 17 residues. J lost 5 bases, V lost 0 bases, and 10 bases had no gene match.

This chain connects TRBV29-1 to TRBJ2-1; unclear D gene. The CDR3 runs to 11 residues. V lost 1 base and J 6 bases, leaving 4 bases between the germline ends. Germline V gene data show CDR1 as SQVTM and CDR2 as ANQGSEA. CDR3 DNA sequence: TGCAGCGTTGAAGGTACCAATGAGCAGTTCTTC. Its protein is CSVEGTNEQFF.

The J gene is TRBJ1-2, the V gene TRBV19; D uncertain. CDR3 size: 12 residues. CDR1 and CDR2 from the germline V gene are LNHDA and SQIVND (reference sequence). The V and J ends lost 4 bases and 0 bases respectively, with 3 bases between them. The CDR3 DNA is TGTGCCAGTAGTAGTACTAACTATGGCTACACCTTC. It yields the protein CASSSTNYGYTF. Full variable domain (missing parts from reference TRBV19 and TRBJ1-2): DGGITQSPKYLFRKEGQNVTLSCEQNLNHDAMYWYRQDPGQGLRLIYYSQIVNDFQKGDIAEGYSVSREKKESFPLTVTSAQKNPTAFYLCASSSTNYGYTFGSGTRLTVV.